Each of the 23 T cell receptor beta chains below was sequenced from the same sample in a study of blood T cell repertoires in COVID-19. TCRdb keeps only in-frame clones here, not all; method: immunoSEQ multiplex PCR. The sample records some 110,000 clones, about 82% being singletons. The sample was peripheral blood. These receptors were obtained from a man aged 55 to 70 with active or convalescent COVID-19.

This chain connects TRBV18 to TRBJ2-5; the D gene is possibly TRBD1 (5 bases). Germline V gene lookup returns CDR1 KGHSH and CDR2 LQKENI. Trimming pared 1 base from V and 5 bases from J, leaving 8 bases between. The CDR3 has 13 residues. The CDR3 bases are TGTGCCAGCTCACCACAGGGGTTGGAGACCCAGTACTTC. This codes for CASSPQGLETQYF.

This clone was observed a few times. This chain connects TRBV5-6 to TRBJ1-1, with D hard to call. The CDR3 has 13 amino acids. The ends were cut back, 4 bases at V and 2 bases at J, with 9 bases in the middle. The germline V gene encodes CDR1 SGHDT and CDR2 YYEEEE. The CDR3 reads CASSPDYNTEAFF. In nucleotides, the CDR3 is TGTGCCAGCAGCCCGGACTATAACACTGAAGCTTTCTTT. Looking up the rest from reference TRBV5-6 and TRBJ1-1 gives the full variable domain: DAGVTQSPTHLIKTRGQQVTLRCSPKSGHDTVSWYQQALGQGPQFIFQYYEEEERQRGNFPDRFSGHQFPNYSSELNVNALLLGDSALYLCASSPDYNTEAFFGQGTRLTVV.

The DNA of the CDR3 is TGCGCCAGCAGGACAGGGGGCCTAGCGGGGATCTACGAGCAGTACTTC. This encodes CASRTGGLAGIYEQYF. V is TRBV10-1 and J is TRBJ2-7; perhaps TRBD1 as D (10 bases). This CDR3 is built from 16 residues. Germline CDR1 is WNHNN and CDR2 is SYGVQD (reference sequence). Trimming pared 6 bases from V and 3 bases from J, leaving 21 bases between.

The V and J genes are TRBV24-1 and TRBJ2-2; TRBD2 agrees at 7 bases. The junction had 5 bases not matched to a gene; V was cut back by 9 bases and J by 2 bases. This CDR3 comprises 14 residues. Germline V gene data show CDR1 as KGHDR and CDR2 as SFDVKD. The CDR3 loop is CATGRESNTGELFF. CDR3 coding DNA: TGTGCCACCGGGCGGGAGAGTAACACCGGGGAGCTGTTTTTT.

The chain links TRBV4-3 to TRBJ1-2; D ambiguous. This CDR3 spans 13 amino acids. CDR1 is LGHNA, CDR2 YSLEER, per germline. With 5 bases removed from V and 4 bases from J, the gap between germline ends came to 11 bases. In DNA, the CDR3 is TGCGCCAGCAGCAAAGGAAACACCTATGGCTACACCTTC. Protein product: CASSKGNTYGYTF.

V usage is TRBV7-2 and J usage is TRBJ2-7; the D gene is possibly TRBD2 (5 bases). Germline V lookup: CDR1 SGHTA, CDR2 FQGNSA. V was cut by 5 bases and J by 5 bases, with 22 bases left in between. CDR3 size: 16 residues. This chain's CDR3 is CASSPTGITLRDEQYF. CDR3 DNA: TGTGCCAGCAGCCCAACCGGGATTACACTAAGGGACGAGCAGTACTTC.

CDR3 in amino acids: CASNLNRGGNQPQHF. The CDR3 coding sequence is TGTGCCAGTAATCTTAATAGGGGTGGCAATCAGCCCCAGCATTTT. The chain combines TRBV19 with TRBJ1-5, with D possibly TRBD1 on 5 matching bases. V gave up 7 bases and J gave up 2 bases, with 15 bases separating them. CDR3 length: 15 residues. Germline assignment: CDR1 LNHDA and CDR2 SQIVND (reference sequence).

This rearrangement joins TRBV5-1 to TRBJ2-7; TRBD2 matches at 7 bases. The trim removed 2 bases at V and 6 bases at J, leaving 11 bases unmatched. The CDR3 has 15 residues. CDR1 is SGHRS and CDR2 is YFSETQ in the germline V gene. CDR3 nucleotides: TGCGCCAGCAGCTTCCTAGCGGAGGCCCGGGGCGAGCAGTACTTC. Its translation: CASSFLAEARGEQYF.

J is TRBJ2-3 and V is TRBV18; D gene unclear. Germline CDR1 is KGHSH and CDR2 is LQKENI. V lost 9 bases and J 1 base, leaving 11 bases between the germline ends. This CDR3 region has 13 residues. The CDR3 DNA follows: TGTGCCAGTTACCAACCAGGCACAGATACGCAGTATTTT. Translation: CASYQPGTDTQYF.

The rearrangement uses TRBV7-8 and TRBJ2-7; 9 nucleotides agree with TRBD1. The germline V gene encodes CDR1 SGHVS and CDR2 FQNEAQ. V was pared by 3 bases and J by 2 bases, with 11 bases of the junction left unmatched. CDR3 length: 17 amino acids. CDR3 in DNA: TGTGCCAGCAGCTTGCTCGTCACAGGGGGCAGGACCTACGAGCAGTACTTC. The encoded protein is CASSLLVTGGRTYEQYF.

This chain uses TRBV7-9 with TRBJ1-4; D is ambiguous. V gave up 1 base and J gave up 7 bases, with 13 bases separating them. Germline lookup yields CDR1 SEHNR and CDR2 FQNEAQ (reference sequence). The CDR3 totals 15 residues. CDR3 sequence (DNA): TGTGCCAGCAGCTTAGGGACCGCGGGAGGTGAAAAACTGTTTTTT. Translating it yields CASSLGTAGGEKLFF. The full variable domain, its missing parts supplied by reference TRBV7-9 and TRBJ1-4, is DTGVSQNPRHKITKRGQNVTFRCDPISEHNRLYWYRQTLGQGPEFLTYFQNEAQLEKSRLLSDRFSAERPKGSFSTLEIQRTEQGDSAMYLCASSLGTAGGEKLFFGSGTQLSVL.

This CDR3 is CASTRWGSRGVETQYF. The DNA for the CDR3 is TGCGCCAGTACCCGATGGGGCTCCCGTGGGGTAGAGACCCAGTACTTC. This chain connects TRBV5-1 to TRBJ2-5, with D perhaps TRBD1 (5 bases). Looked up from germline, CDR1 is SGHRS and CDR2 is YFSETQ. V was shortened by 8 bases and J by 4 bases, with 24 bases between the two germline ends. The CDR3 is 16 amino acids.

This chain uses TRBV7-3 with TRBJ2-3, with D unresolved. CDR3 length: 13 residues. Germline lookup yields CDR1 SGHTA and CDR2 FQGTGA. V was shortened by 2 bases and J by 4 bases, with 7 bases between the two germline ends. CDR3 coding DNA: TGTGCCAGCAGCTTAGCTGGGCCAGATACGCAGTATTTT. It yields the protein CASSLAGPDTQYF.

The chain has TRBV2 and TRBJ2-7; the match to TRBD1 covers 9 bases. Germline V lookup: CDR1 SNHLY, CDR2 FYNNEI. The CDR3 covers 14 residues. V dropped 6 bases and J dropped 0; count of bases not matched to a gene: 3. CDR3 residues: CASSRDRASYEQYF. The CDR3 DNA sequence: TGTGCCAGCAGCCGGGACAGGGCCTCCTACGAGCAGTACTTC.

The rearrangement joins TRBV28 to TRBJ1-2; 9 nucleotides align to TRBD1. This CDR3 spans 14 amino acids. CDR1 MDHEN and CDR2 SYDVKM come from the germline V gene. With 2 bases clipped from V and 7 bases from J, the junction kept 5 bases outside the gene matches. As DNA, the CDR3 is TGTGCCAGCAGTTTACGGACAGGGGTTGGTGGCTACACCTTC. Encoded protein: CASSLRTGVGGYTF.

The chain joins TRBV6-7 to TRBJ2-1; perhaps TRBD1 as D (8 bases). TRBV6-7 is placed among ORFs of uncertain function. Trimming stripped 5 bases from V and 6 bases from J, with 17 bases between. This CDR3 has 15 residues. DNA for the CDR3: TGTGCCAGCAGTCCCACAGGGGGGGCGGGCAATGAGCAGTTCTTC. As protein: CASSPTGGAGNEQFF.

J is TRBJ2-1 and V is TRBV3-1 (or the pseudogene TRBV3-2); D is possibly TRBD2 (5 bases). The CDR3 extends over 15 amino acids. Germline CDR1 is LGHDT and CDR2 is YNNKEL (reference sequence). Trimming stripped 0 bases from V and 6 bases from J, with 12 bases between. CDR3 sequence reads: CASSQEWLALNEQFF. CDR3 DNA sequence: TGTGCCAGCAGCCAAGAATGGCTAGCCCTCAATGAGCAGTTCTTC.

V and J are TRBV19 and TRBJ2-3; D is ambiguous. The V gene's germline CDR1 is LNHDA and CDR2 SQIVND (reference sequence). The CDR3 length is 15 residues. The germline V and J ends were trimmed by 9 bases and 0 bases, with 16 bases remaining between them. The DNA of the CDR3 is TGTGCCAGCGTTAAGTATGCTACTAGCACAGATACGCAGTATTTT. Its translation: CASVKYATSTDTQYF.

CDR3 in amino acids: CASSSLGGNTGELFF. The CDR3 DNA follows: TGCGCCAGCAGCTCCCTGGGAGGGAACACCGGGGAGCTGTTTTTT. The chain recombines TRBV5-1 with TRBJ2-2; D may be TRBD2 (6 bases). Per germline, CDR1 SGHRS and CDR2 YFSETQ. The CDR3 length is 15 residues. The V and J ends lost 3 bases and 1 base respectively, with 10 bases between them.

The J gene is TRBJ2-5, the V gene TRBV18, with TRBD2 matching 8 bases. Losses at the gene ends were 9 bases for V and 5 bases for J; bases not matched to a gene: 8. The germline CDR1 and CDR2 sequences are KGHSH and LQKENI. This CDR3 is 13 amino acids long. CDR3 nucleotides: TGTGCCAGTTGTAGCGGGACCCTGGAGACCCAGTACTTC. Amino acid sequence: CASCSGTLETQYF.

J is TRBJ2-6 and V is TRBV28; 8 nucleotides line up with TRBD1. The CDR3 sequence is 18 residues long. CDR1 is MDHEN, CDR2 SYDVKM, per germline. The ends lost 3 bases at V and 0 bases at J; junction bases unmatched: 7. Here the CDR3 DNA reads TGTGCCAGCAGTTTTGCGACAGGGGTTCACTCTGGGGCCAACGTCCTGACTTTC. Its translation: CASSFATGVHSGANVLTF.

The rearrangement joins TRBV15 to TRBJ2-5, with 7 nucleotides matching TRBD2. The V gene's germline CDR1 is LNHNV and CDR2 YYDKDF (reference sequence). The CDR3 length is 19 residues. V dropped 3 bases and J dropped 1; count of bases not matched to a gene: 17. The CDR3 nucleotides read TGTGCCACCAGCAGTGCCTTTATGTCCCCTAGCGGAGTCCAAGAGACCCAGTACTTC. Encoded protein: CATSSAFMSPSGVQETQYF.

This clone was counted a single time. The chain is built from TRBV6-1 and TRBJ1-5, with TRBD1 identical over 9 bases. CDR1 MNHNS and CDR2 SASEGT come from the germline V gene. The CDR3 runs to 19 residues. The V gene end was trimmed by 4 bases and the J gene end by 3 bases; junction bases not matched to a gene: 16. The CDR3 protein is CASSGGLDRGIRLNQPQHF. CDR3 DNA sequence: TGTGCCAGCAGTGGGGGGCTCGACAGGGGGATCCGGCTCAATCAGCCCCAGCATTTT.